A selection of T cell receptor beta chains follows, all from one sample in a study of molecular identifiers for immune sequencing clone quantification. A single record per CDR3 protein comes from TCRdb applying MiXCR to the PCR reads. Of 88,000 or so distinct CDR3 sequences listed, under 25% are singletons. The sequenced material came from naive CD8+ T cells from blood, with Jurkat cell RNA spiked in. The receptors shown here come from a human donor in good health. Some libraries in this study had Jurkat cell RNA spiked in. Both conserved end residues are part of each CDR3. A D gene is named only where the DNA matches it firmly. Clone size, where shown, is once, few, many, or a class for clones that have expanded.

CASSPGARNTEAFF | TGTGCCAGCAGCCCGGGGGCTAGGAACACTGAAGCTTTCTTT | TRBV12-3/TRBV12-4 | many | TRBJ1-1 | .
CASRRLADRDTQYF | TGTGCCAGTAGGCGACTAGCGGATAGAGATACGCAGTATTTT | TRBV19 | many | TRBJ2-3 | TRBD2
CSAEGLAGGKETQYF | TGCAGTGCTGAGGGACTAGCGGGGGGGAAAGAGACCCAGTACTTC | TRBV20-1 | . | TRBJ2-5 | TRBD2
CASTPSGGTDTQYF | TGTGCCAGCACCCCAAGCGGGGGCACAGATACGCAGTATTTT | TRBV7-2 | many | TRBJ2-3 | TRBD2
CASSQDGRVNTEAFF | TGTGCCAGCAGCCAAGACGGCAGGGTGAACACTGAAGCTTTCTTT | TRBV3-1 | many | TRBJ1-1 | .
CASSPPWGNSPLHF | TGTGCCAGCAGCCCCCCCTGGGGGAATTCACCCCTCCACTTT | TRBV3-1 | few | TRBJ1-6 | .
CASSPLSSYEQYF | TGTGCCAGCAGCCCGCTGAGCTCCTACGAGCAGTACTTC | TRBV7-2 | many | TRBJ2-7 | .
CASSLPGEVDEQYF | TGTGCCAGCAGTTTACCAGGGGAGGTGGACGAGCAGTACTTC | TRBV28 | many | TRBJ2-7 | .
CSARDRFFPINEQFF | TGCAGTGCTAGAGATCGGTTCTTTCCTATCAATGAGCAGTTCTTC | TRBV20-1 | few | TRBJ2-1 | .
CASSLVQPQHF | TGTGCCAGCAGTTTGGTCCAGCCCCAGCATTTT | TRBV28 | once | TRBJ1-5 | .
CASSRILSETQYF | TGTGCCAGCAGCCGTATTTTATCGGAGACCCAGTACTTC | TRBV7-9 | many | TRBJ2-5 | .